These T cell receptor beta chains were read from a single sample in a study of radiotherapy plus CTLA-4 blockade in lung cancer. The protocol was immunoSEQ multiplex PCR, while the TCRdb copy is restricted to in-frame clones and leaves out a portion. The repertoire holds some 30,000 clones, with about 80% as singletons. This specimen was peripheral blood, taken from a patient treated with radiotherapy plus ipilimumab. These receptor sequences come from a human donor with non-small cell lung cancer that progressed on radiotherapy plus ipilimumab. Both conserved end residues are part of each CDR3. D genes are given only for firm matches. The size entry is marked missing in some rows and otherwise reads once, few, many or a size class.

TRBD2 TRBJ2-3 TRBV28 . CASSFNRIAGADTQYF TGTGCCAGCAGTTTCAACAGAATAGCGGGAGCGGATACGCAGTATTTT
. TRBJ2-5 TRBV9 . CASSVKAGETQYF TGTGCCAGCAGCGTAAAGGCAGGGGAGACCCAGTACTTC
TRBD2 TRBJ2-7 TRBV5-4 once CASSPGTSEEQYF TGTGCCAGCAGCCCCGGAACTAGCGAAGAGCAGTACTTC
. TRBJ2-5 TRBV19 once CASSMGEQETQYF TGTGCCAGTAGTATGGGCGAACAAGAGACCCAGTACTTC
. TRBJ1-2 TRBV27 . CASAFNGEPYGYTF TGTGCCAGCGCCTTTAACGGGGAGCCCTATGGCTACACCTTC
. TRBJ2-1 TRBV19 . CASSIGSNEQFF TGTGCCAGTAGTATAGGAAGCAATGAGCAGTTCTTC
. TRBJ1-1 TRBV6-1 . CASSGVRTTWTEAFF TGTGCCAGCAGTGGTGTCAGGACAACTTGGACTGAAGCTTTCTTT
. TRBJ2-7 TRBV5-5 . CASSLAQQTPYEQYF TGTGCCAGCAGCTTGGCCCAGCAGACGCCCTACGAGCAGTACTTC
. TRBJ1-1 TRBV9 . CASSVEAVNTEAFF TGTGCCAGCAGCGTAGAGGCTGTGAACACTGAAGCTTTCTTT
. TRBJ1-4 TRBV4-2 . CASSQPGTTNEKLFF TGTGCCAGCAGCCAACCCGGGACAACTAATGAAAAACTGTTTTTT
. TRBJ1-5 TRBV29-1 . CSVVESSNQPQHF TGCAGCGTTGTAGAGAGTAGCAATCAGCCCCAGCATTTT
. TRBJ1-3 TRBV6-1 . CASSETGFKYSGNTIYF TGTGCCAGCAGTGAAACAGGTTTCAAGTACTCTGGAAACACCATATATTTT
. TRBJ1-5 TRBV7-8 few CASSSQMTGGGNQPQHF TGTGCCAGCAGTTCGCAGATGACCGGAGGAGGGAATCAGCCCCAGCATTTT
. TRBJ1-3 TRBV5-6 . CASSLGSATGSGNTIYF TGTGCCAGCAGCTTGGGGTCGGCCACTGGGTCTGGAAACACCATATATTTT
. TRBJ1-2 TRBV5-1 . CASSLDDSEREVF TGTGCCAGCAGCTTGGACGACAGTGAAAGAGAGGTGTTC
. TRBJ2-7 TRBV6-1 once CASSDSYEQYF TGTGCCAGCAGTGATTCCTACGAGCAGTACTTC
TRBD1 TRBJ2-2 TRBV9 . CASSSTTGRTGELFF TGTGCCAGCAGCTCAACGACAGGGCGCACCGGGGAGCTGTTTTTT